The next 7 T cell receptor beta chains were all read from a single sample in a study of T cell repertoires in cytomegalovirus infection. TCRdb analysed the reads with MiXCR anew, one entry per CDR3 protein. The table has some 99,000 distinct CDR3 sequences, 25% to 35% seen once. These receptors' targets are unknown. This sample comprised CD8+ T cells from cultured PBMCs, obtained from culture after CMV antigen stimulation. The receptors originated from a human donor in good health (CMV status not recorded). Some clones in this sample may be carry-over from other donors' samples.

This clonotype has just a few counts. The CDR3 spells CASSQDPSIWNEAFF. The CDR3 coding sequence is TGTGCCAGCAGCCAAGATCCCAGTATTTGGAATGAAGCTTTCTTT. The chain has TRBV3-1 and TRBJ1-1; D gene uncertain. Trimming removed 0 bases from V and 7 bases from J, with 15 bases in between. CDR3 length equals 15 residues. Germline loops: CDR1 LGHDT, CDR2 YNNKEL (reference sequence).

This clonotype was seen ten or more times. The gene calls are TRBV11-2 and TRBJ1-5, with D possibly matching TRBD1 (6 bases). Germline V gene sequence: CDR1 SGHAT, CDR2 FQNNGV. The V gene lost 2 bases and the J gene lost 9 bases, with 14 bases spanning the gap. This CDR3 spans 14 amino acids. The CDR3 region is CASSLSGAGSPQHF. CDR3 nucleotide sequence: TGTGCCAGCAGCTTATCGGGGGCTGGCTCGCCCCAGCATTTT. Supplemented by reference TRBV11-2 and TRBJ1-5, the full variable domain reads EAGVAQSPRYKIIEKRQSVAFWCNPISGHATLYWYQQILGQGPKLLIQFQNNGVVDDSQLPKDRFSAERLKGVDSTLKIQPAKLEDSAVYLCASSLSGAGSPQHFGDGTRLSIL.

The table lists this clonotype with many counts. This chain connects TRBV7-6 to TRBJ2-3; TRBD2 is a possible D gene (5 bases). Germline CDR1 SGHVS, CDR2 FNYEAQ. Between the trimmed V and J ends, which lost 5 bases and 8 bases, there was a span of 11 bases. This CDR3 has 12 amino acids. The CDR3 sequence is CASSPGMGTQYF. In DNA form, the CDR3 reads TGTGCCAGCAGCCCCGGGATGGGTACGCAGTATTTT.

This clonotype has at least ten counts. The genes are TRBV7-3 and TRBJ2-3; 8 nucleotides match TRBD2. Germline CDR1 SGHTA, CDR2 FQGTGA. The junction had 3 bases not matched to a gene; V was cut back by 2 bases and J by 2 bases. The CDR3 length is 15 residues. The CDR3 sequence: CASSLAGGSTDTQYF. CDR3 bases: TGTGCCAGCAGCTTAGCGGGGGGATCCACAGATACGCAGTATTTT. The whole variable domain, remainder taken from reference TRBV7-3 and TRBJ2-3, is GAGVSQTPSNKVTEKGKYVELRCDPISGHTALYWYRQSLGQGPEFLIYFQGTGAADDSGLPNDRFFAVRPEGSVSTLKIQRTERGDSAVYLCASSLAGGSTDTQYFGPGTRLTVL.

Points on this clonotype: A much larger clone lies a single base off, so this may be a read error. V is TRBV7-8 and J is TRBJ2-1; D could derive from TRBD1 or TRBD2 (5 bases each). CDR1 is SGHVS and CDR2 is FQNEAQ in the germline V gene. The V and J ends lost 2 bases and 7 bases respectively, with 9 bases between them. This CDR3 contains 13 residues. CDR3 loop: CASSLKRGNEQFF. The CDR3 DNA follows: TGTGCCAGCAGCTTAAAGAGGGGTAATGAGCAGTTCTTC.

This clonotype was picked up many times. The chain has TRBV2 and TRBJ2-7; TRBD1 or TRBD2 may be the D gene (6 bases each). The germline V gene has CDR1 SNHLY and CDR2 FYNNEI. The CDR3 has 12 amino acids. Deletions cut 3 bases from V and 6 bases from J, with 9 bases between. CDR3 nucleotides: TGTGCCAGCAGTGAGTCGGGGGCCGAGCAGTACTTC. Translating gives CASSESGAEQYF.

This clonotype came up many times. The chain links TRBV28 to TRBJ2-2, with 10 bases identical to TRBD1. This CDR3 comprises 20 residues. The trim removed 6 bases at V and 0 bases at J, leaving 16 bases unmatched. Per germline, CDR1 MDHEN and CDR2 SYDVKM. CDR3 nucleotides: TGTGCCAGCAGGACGAGGAGGATATCCGGACAGGGGGCGAACACCGGGGAGCTGTTTTTT. Translated, it gives CASRTRRISGQGANTGELFF.